The source of this T cell receptor (beta chain) is a study of OX40 agonist ivuxolimab in advanced cancers. Study-wide background: The patients received agonistic anti-OX40 (CD134) antibody ivuxolimab. Every patient in dose escalation had hepatocellular carcinoma, melanoma, renal cell or head and neck cancer. Patients achieving partial responses numbered three: one hepatocellular carcinoma case and two cutaneous melanoma cases. Study-wide points: In the 0.1 to 3.0 mg/kg range, CD4+ and CD8+ blood T cells had expanded clonally by week 6.

TCRdb's table, derived via immunoSEQ multiplex PCR, lists solely in-frame clones and lacks some. The data contain approximately 60,000 clones, approximately 82% of them seen just once; the ten biggest clones take up 5%. With regard to this clone: The antigen remains undetermined.

The germline CDR1 and CDR2 sequences are SQVTM and ANQGSEA. This CDR3 is built from 13 residues. Deletions cut 0 bases from V and 2 bases from J, with 8 bases between. The source material was CD4+ or CD8+ T cells sorted from blood, sampled in a trial of the OX40 agonist ivuxolimab. The chain couples TRBV29-1 to TRBJ2-7; a weak D match, TRBD1 (6 bases). This clonotype originated in an adult with an advanced solid tumor such as melanoma, head and neck, liver or kidney cancer. The DNA of the CDR3 is TGCAGCGTTGAAGAGACAGGAACCTACGAGCAGTACTTC. This codes for CSVEETGTYEQYF.